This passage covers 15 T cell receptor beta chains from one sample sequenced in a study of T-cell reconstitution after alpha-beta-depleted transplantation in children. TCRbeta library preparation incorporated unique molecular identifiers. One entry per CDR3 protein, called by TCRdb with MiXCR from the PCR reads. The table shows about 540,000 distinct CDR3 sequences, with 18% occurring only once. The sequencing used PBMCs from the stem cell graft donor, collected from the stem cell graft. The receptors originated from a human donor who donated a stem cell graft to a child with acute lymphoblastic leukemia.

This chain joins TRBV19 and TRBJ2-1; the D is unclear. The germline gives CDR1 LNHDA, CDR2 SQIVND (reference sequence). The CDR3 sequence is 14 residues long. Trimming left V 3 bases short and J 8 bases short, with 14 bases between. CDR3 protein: CASSILAANDEQFF. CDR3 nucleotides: TGTGCCAGTAGTATCTTGGCAGCTAACGATGAGCAGTTCTTC. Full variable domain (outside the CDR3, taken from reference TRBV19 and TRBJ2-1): DGGITQSPKYLFRKEGQNVTLSCEQNLNHDAMYWYRQDPGQGLRLIYYSQIVNDFQKGDIAEGYSVSREKKESFPLTVTSAQKNPTAFYLCASSILAANDEQFFGPGTRLTVL.

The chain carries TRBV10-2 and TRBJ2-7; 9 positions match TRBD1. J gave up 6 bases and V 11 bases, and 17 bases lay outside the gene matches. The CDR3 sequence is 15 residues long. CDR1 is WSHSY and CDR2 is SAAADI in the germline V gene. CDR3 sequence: CASAGAGTGNREQYF. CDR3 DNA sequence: TGCGCCTCCGCCGGTGCGGGGACAGGGAACCGCGAGCAGTACTTC.

The CDR3 DNA sequence: TGTGCCAGCAGGGGGACTAGCTTGCACACCGGGGAGCTGTTTTTT. Translated: CASRGTSLHTGELFF. The rearrangement links TRBV2 to TRBJ2-2, with 9 bases that match TRBD2. The CDR3 has 15 amino acids. V was pared by 6 bases and J by 3 bases, with 5 bases of the junction left unmatched. Germline V lookup: CDR1 SNHLY, CDR2 FYNNEI.

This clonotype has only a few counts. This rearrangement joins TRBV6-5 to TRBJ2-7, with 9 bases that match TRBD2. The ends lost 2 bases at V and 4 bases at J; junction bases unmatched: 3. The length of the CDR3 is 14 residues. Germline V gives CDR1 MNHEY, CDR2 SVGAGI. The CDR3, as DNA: TGTGCCAGCAGTTACCTTAGCGGGAGTTACGAGCAGTACTTC. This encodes CASSYLSGSYEQYF.

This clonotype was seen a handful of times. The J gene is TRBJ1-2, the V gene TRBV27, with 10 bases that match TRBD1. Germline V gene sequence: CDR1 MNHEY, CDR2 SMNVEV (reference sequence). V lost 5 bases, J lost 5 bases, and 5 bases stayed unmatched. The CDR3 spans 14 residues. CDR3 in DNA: TGTGCCAGCAGTACAAGACAGGGGGCATATGGCTACACCTTC. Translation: CASSTRQGAYGYTF.

This chain's CDR3 is CASSSFGNQPQHF. The DNA for the CDR3 is TGTGCCAGCAGCTCCTTTGGCAATCAGCCCCAGCATTTT. V gene TRBV7-2 combines with J gene TRBJ1-5, with no clear D. Germline CDR1 and CDR2: SGHTA and FQGNSA. Trimming left V 4 bases short and J 2 bases short, with 6 bases between. CDR3 length: 13 residues.

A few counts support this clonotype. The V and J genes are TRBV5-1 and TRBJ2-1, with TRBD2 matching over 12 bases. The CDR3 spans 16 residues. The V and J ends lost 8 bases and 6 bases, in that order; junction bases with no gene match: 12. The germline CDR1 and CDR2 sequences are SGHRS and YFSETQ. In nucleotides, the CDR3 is TGCGCCAGTGATTCTAGACTAGCGGGAGAACCCAATGAGCAGTTCTTC. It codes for CASDSRLAGEPNEQFF.

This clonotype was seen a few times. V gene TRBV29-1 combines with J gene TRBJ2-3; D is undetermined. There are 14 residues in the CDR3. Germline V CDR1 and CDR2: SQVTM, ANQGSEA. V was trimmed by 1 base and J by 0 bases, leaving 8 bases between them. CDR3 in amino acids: CSVEGTASTDTQYF. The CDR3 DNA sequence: TGCAGCGTTGAAGGGACGGCCAGCACAGATACGCAGTATTTT.

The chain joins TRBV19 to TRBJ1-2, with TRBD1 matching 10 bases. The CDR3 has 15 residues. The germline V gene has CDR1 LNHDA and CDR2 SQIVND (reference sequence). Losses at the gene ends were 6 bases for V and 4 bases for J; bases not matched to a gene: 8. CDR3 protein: CASSIPGTGAYGYTF. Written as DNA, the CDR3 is TGTGCCAGTAGCATTCCCGGGACAGGGGCCTATGGCTACACCTTC.

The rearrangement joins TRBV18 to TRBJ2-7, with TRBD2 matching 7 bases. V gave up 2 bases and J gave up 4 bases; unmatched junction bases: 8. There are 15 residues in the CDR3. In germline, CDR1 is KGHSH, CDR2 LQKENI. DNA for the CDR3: TGTGCCAGCTCACCAATGGGCAGGCGGGAGTACGAGCAGTACTTC. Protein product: CASSPMGRREYEQYF. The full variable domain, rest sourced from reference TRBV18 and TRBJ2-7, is NAGVMQNPRHLVRRRGQEARLRCSPMKGHSHVYWYRQLPEEGLKFMVYLQKENIIDESGMPKERFSAEFPKEGPSILRIQQVVRGDSAAYFCASSPMGRREYEQYFGPGTRLTVT.

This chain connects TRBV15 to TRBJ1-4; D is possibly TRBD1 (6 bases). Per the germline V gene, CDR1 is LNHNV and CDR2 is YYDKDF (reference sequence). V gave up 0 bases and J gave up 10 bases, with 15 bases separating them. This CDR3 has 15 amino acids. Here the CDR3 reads CATSRDWGGDGKLFF. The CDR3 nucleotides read TGTGCCACCAGCAGAGATTGGGGGGGCGATGGAAAACTGTTTTTT.

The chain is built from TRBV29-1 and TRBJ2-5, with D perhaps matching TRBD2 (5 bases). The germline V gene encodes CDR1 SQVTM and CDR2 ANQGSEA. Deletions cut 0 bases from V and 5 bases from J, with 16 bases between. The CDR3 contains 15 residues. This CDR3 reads CSVEEGTVGGETQYF. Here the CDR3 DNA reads TGCAGCGTTGAAGAGGGAACGGTGGGCGGGGAGACCCAGTACTTC.

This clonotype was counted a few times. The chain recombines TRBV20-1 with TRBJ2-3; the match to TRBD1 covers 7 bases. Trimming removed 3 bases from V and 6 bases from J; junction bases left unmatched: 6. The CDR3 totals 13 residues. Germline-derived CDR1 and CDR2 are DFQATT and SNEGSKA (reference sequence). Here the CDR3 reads CSASRQGWDTQYF. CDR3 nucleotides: TGCAGTGCTAGCCGACAGGGTTGGGATACGCAGTATTTT.

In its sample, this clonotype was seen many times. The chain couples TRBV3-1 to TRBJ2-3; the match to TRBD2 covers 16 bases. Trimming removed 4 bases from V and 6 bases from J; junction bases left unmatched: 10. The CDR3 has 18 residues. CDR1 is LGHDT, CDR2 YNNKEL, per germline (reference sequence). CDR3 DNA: TGTGCCAGCAGCCCCATAACTCCGGGACTAGCGGGAGGGGATACGCAGTATTTT. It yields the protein CASSPITPGLAGGDTQYF.

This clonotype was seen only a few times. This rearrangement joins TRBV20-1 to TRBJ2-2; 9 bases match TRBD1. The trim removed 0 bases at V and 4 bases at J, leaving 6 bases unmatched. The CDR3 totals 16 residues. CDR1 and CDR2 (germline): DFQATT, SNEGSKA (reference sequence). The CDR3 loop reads CSARDWTGVGTGELFF. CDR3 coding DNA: TGCAGTGCTAGAGACTGGACAGGGGTCGGCACCGGGGAGCTGTTTTTT.